What follows is one T cell receptor beta chain and its context. Its antigen is unidentified. This sample was included in a study of cytomegalovirus exposure and HLA in healthy donors. Whole-study context: About 85 million unique TCRs from HLA-typed donors were held in an early release of data. General observations from the study: Most of the TCR beta V segments (in an earlier analysis) were productive either about 87% or about 30% of the time. Reportedly, a later analysis found an Asian-associated ancestry cluster had fewer N-insertions than the approximately 700-donor mean. A later analysis linked a missense variant in DCLRE1C to the trimming of TCR beta V and J genes.

The CDR3 totals 13 residues. Trimming cost V 8 bases and J 5 bases, with 15 bases left between them. Germline CDR1 reads SNHLY; CDR2 reads FYNNEI. PCR primers comprised 60 Vbeta and 13 Jbeta primers. Profiled with immunoSEQ multiplex PCR; TCRdb holds only in-frame clones, not every one. The data contain roughly 140,000 clones, over 75% of them singletons. Sequencing was carried out using PBMCs. The TCR originated in a young man in good health and CMV-seropositive. The chain joins TRBV2 to TRBJ1-2; a weak D match, TRBD1 (6 bases). CDR3 region: CASQTGNPYGYTF. The CDR3 region has the DNA TGTGCCAGCCAAACAGGGAACCCTTATGGCTACACCTTC.